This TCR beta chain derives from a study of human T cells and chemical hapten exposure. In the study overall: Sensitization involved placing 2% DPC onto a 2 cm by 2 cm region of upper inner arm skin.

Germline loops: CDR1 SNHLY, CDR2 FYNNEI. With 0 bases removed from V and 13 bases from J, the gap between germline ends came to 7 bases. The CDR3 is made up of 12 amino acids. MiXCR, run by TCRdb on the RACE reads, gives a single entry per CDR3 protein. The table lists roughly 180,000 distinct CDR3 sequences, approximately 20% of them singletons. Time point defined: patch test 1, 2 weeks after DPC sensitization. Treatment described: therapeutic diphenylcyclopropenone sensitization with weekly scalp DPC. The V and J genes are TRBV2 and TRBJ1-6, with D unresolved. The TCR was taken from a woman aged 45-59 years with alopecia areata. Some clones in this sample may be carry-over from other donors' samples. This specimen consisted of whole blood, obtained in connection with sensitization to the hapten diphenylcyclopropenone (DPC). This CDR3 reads CASSEAFLPLHF. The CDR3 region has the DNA TGTGCCAGCAGTGAAGCGTTTCTGCCCCTCCACTTT.